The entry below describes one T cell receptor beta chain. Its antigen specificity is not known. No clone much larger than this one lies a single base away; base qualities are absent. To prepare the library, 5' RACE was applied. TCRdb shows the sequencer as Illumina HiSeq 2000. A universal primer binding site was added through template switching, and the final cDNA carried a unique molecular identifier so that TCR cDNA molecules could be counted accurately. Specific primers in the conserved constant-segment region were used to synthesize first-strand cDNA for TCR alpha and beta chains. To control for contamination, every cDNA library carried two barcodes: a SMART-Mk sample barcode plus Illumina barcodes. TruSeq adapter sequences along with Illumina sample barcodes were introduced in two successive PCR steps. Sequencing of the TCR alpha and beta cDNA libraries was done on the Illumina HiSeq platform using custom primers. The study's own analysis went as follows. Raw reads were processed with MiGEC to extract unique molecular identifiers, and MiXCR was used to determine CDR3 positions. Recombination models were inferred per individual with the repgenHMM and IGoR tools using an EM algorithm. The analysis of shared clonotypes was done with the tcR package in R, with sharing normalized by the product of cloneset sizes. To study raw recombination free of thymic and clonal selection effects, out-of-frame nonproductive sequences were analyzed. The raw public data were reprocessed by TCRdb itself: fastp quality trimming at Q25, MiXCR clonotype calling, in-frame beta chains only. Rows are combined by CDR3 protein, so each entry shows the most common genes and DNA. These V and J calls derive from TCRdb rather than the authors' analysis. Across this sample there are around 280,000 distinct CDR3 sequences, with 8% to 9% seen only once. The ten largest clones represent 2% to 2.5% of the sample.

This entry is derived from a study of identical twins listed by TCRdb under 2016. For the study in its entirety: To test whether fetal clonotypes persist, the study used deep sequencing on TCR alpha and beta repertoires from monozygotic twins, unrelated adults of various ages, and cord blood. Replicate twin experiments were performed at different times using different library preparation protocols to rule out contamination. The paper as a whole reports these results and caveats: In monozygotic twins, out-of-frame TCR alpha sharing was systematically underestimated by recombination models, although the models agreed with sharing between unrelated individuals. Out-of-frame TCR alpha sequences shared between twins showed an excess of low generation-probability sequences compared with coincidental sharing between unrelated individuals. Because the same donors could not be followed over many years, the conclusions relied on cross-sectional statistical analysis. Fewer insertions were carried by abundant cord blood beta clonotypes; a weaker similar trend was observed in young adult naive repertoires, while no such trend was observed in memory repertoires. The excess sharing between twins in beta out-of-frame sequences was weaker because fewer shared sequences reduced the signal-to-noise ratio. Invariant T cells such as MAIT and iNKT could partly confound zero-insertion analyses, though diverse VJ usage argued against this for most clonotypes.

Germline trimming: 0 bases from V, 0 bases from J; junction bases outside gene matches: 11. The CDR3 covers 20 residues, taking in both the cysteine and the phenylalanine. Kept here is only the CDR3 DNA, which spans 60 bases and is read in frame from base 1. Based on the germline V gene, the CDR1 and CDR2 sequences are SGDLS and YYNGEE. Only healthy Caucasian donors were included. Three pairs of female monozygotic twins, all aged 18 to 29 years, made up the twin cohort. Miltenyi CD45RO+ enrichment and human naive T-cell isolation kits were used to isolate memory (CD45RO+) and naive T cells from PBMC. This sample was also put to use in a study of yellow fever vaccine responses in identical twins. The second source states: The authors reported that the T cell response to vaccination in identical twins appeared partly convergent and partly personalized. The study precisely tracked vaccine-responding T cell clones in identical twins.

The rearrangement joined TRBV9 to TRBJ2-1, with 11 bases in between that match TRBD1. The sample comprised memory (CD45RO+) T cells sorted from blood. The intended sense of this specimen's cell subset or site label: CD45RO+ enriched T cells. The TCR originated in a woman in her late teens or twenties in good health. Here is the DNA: TGTGCCAGCAGCGTAGGGGGGGGACAGGGGGACCATGGCTCCTACAATGAGCAGTTCTTC. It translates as CASSVGGGQGDHGSYNEQFF.